This T cell receptor (beta chain) was sequenced for a study of immune characterization of retroperitoneal liposarcoma. TCRdb redid the calling of the PCR reads with MiXCR, one entry per CDR3 protein. Altogether fewer than 3,000 distinct CDR3 sequences are present, roughly 50% being singletons, with the ten largest covering 35% to 55%. Germline V lookup: CDR1 SGHAT, CDR2 FQDESV (reference sequence). Trimming at V came to 1 base and at J to 1 base, leaving 2 bases not matched to a gene. CDR3 length: 15 amino acids. Sample: tumor tissue. The V and J genes are TRBV11-1 and TRBJ2-5; 8 bases are shared with TRBD2. This receptor was identified in a male donor with retroperitoneal liposarcoma. The chain's CDR3 is CASSLELAAQETQYF. The CDR3 DNA sequence: TGTGCCAGCAGCTTAGAACTAGCGGCCCAAGAGACCCAGTACTTC.